A single sample is the source of the 5 T cell receptor beta chains below, sequenced in a study of blood T cell repertoires in COVID-19. Profiling relied on immunoSEQ multiplex PCR, and the TCRdb table lists in-frame clones only, not all of them. The table includes 250,000 to 400,000 clones, around nine tenths detected once. The specimen was PBMCs or T cells enriched from blood (not recorded which). These receptors originate from a man aged 55 to 69 who had recovered from COVID-19.

The chain recombines TRBV11-3 with TRBJ2-2, with TRBD1 as a possible D gene (6 bases). The germline V gene encodes CDR1 SGHNT and CDR2 YENEEA. This CDR3 region has 17 residues. Trimming shortened V by 2 bases and J by 2 bases, and 15 bases separated the two germline ends. The DNA of the CDR3 is TGTGCCAGCAGCTTACAACCAGGGGACCTTAACACCGGGGAGCTGTTTTTT. This translates into CASSLQPGDLNTGELFF.

The V and J genes are TRBV28 and TRBJ1-3; 7 positions match TRBD1. Germline V gives CDR1 MDHEN, CDR2 SYDVKM. The CDR3 extends over 16 amino acids. J lost 3 bases, V lost 11 bases, and 16 bases had no gene match. In DNA form, the CDR3 reads TGTGCCTCCCTGGGGGGATCACAGGGGTATGGAAACACCATATATTTT. As protein: CASLGGSQGYGNTIYF.

This chain uses TRBV19 with TRBJ1-2, with D possibly being TRBD1 (6 bases). With 7 bases removed from V and 8 bases from J, the gap between germline ends came to 23 bases. Germline V CDR1 and CDR2: LNHDA, SQIVND (reference sequence). CDR3 length: 15 residues. CDR3: CASKGGAGRSDGYTF. CDR3 DNA sequence: TGTGCCAGTAAAGGGGGGGCAGGGAGATCGGACGGCTACACCTTC.

In its sample, this clone was seen once. The V gene is TRBV3-1 (or the pseudogene TRBV3-2), the J gene TRBJ2-1; 7 bases align to TRBD1. The CDR3 totals 12 residues. V was clipped by 5 bases and J by 7 bases; unmatched bases: 2. Germline-derived CDR1 and CDR2 are LGHDT and YNNKEL (reference sequence). The CDR3 region has the DNA TGTGCCAGCAGCTCGACAGGGAATGAGCAGTTCTTC. Its translation is CASSSTGNEQFF.

The chain recombines TRBV14 with TRBJ2-7; 13 positions match TRBD2. The V gene's germline CDR1 is SGHDN and CDR2 FVKESK. CDR3 length: 15 amino acids. With 6 bases clipped from V and 4 bases from J, the junction kept 6 bases outside the gene matches. CDR3 amino acids: CASSRGLAGVYEQYF. In nucleotides, the CDR3 is TGTGCCAGCAGTCGAGGACTAGCGGGAGTATACGAGCAGTACTTC.